Shown below are 29 T cell receptor beta chains from a single sample sequenced in a study of metastatic and nonmetastatic thyroid tumors. Thyroid surgery was performed in patients who had received no treatment beforehand. TCRdb re-called clones via MiXCR from the PCR reads. The sample shows 25,000 to 30,000 clones, 16% of them seen only once. The sequenced sample consisted of blood. These receptors were taken from a male donor with papillary thyroid cancer or a benign thyroid nodule (not recorded which). Some clones in this sample may be carry-over from other donors' samples.

The chain couples TRBV7-9 to TRBJ2-5; 8 bases are a match to TRBD2. From germline, CDR1 is SEHNR and CDR2 FQNEAQ (reference sequence). V lost 5 bases, J lost 0 bases, and 8 bases stayed unmatched. The CDR3 is 16 amino acids. For the CDR3, the DNA is TGTGCCAGCAGCCCCCGGGGGGGTCCGTACCAAGAGACCCAGTACTTC. Its protein is CASSPRGGPYQETQYF.

This clone was observed at least ten times. V gene TRBV4-1 combines with J gene TRBJ2-1, with 7 nucleotides matching TRBD2. The V segment lost 0 bases and the J segment 2 bases; nucleotides outside the gene matches: 4. Germline values: CDR1 MGHRA, CDR2 YSYEKL. The CDR3 is 16 residues long. The CDR3 region is CASSQEMGGAYNEQFF. The DNA for the CDR3 is TGCGCCAGCAGCCAAGAAATGGGAGGGGCCTACAATGAGCAGTTCTTC.

Many counts were recorded for this clone. The V call is TRBV12-3 or TRBV12-4, the J call TRBJ1-3, with D perhaps matching TRBD1 (5 bases). The germline V and J ends were trimmed by 1 base and 4 bases, with 11 bases remaining between them. This CDR3 region has 15 residues. CDR3 in DNA: TGTGCCAGCAGTTTAGGAAGGGGCACAGGAAACACCATATATTTT. It codes for CASSLGRGTGNTIYF.

The chain carries TRBV20-1 and TRBJ2-7; 10 bases align to TRBD1. Germline V CDR1 and CDR2: DFQATT, SNEGSKA (reference sequence). The J segment lost 4 bases and the V segment lost 5 bases, leaving 8 bases of the junction unmatched. The CDR3 totals 14 residues. CDR3 DNA: TGCAGTGCTGGAGGCCTGGGACAGGGGTACGAGCAGTACTTC. It specifies CSAGGLGQGYEQYF.

In its sample, this clone was seen many times. The CDR3 protein is CASSLERPSDEQFF. DNA for the CDR3: TGCGCCAGCAGCTTGGAGCGCCCATCGGATGAGCAGTTCTTC. This sequence joins TRBV5-1 and TRBJ2-1, with unresolved D. This CDR3 has 14 residues. CDR1 and CDR2 from the germline V gene are SGHRS and YFSETQ. Trimming stripped 0 bases from V and 8 bases from J, with 12 bases between.

This clone was observed at least ten times. Given a much more abundant clone one base away, this may be a read error. The chain uses TRBV29-1 and TRBJ2-1; 8 bases align to TRBD2. This CDR3 spans 13 amino acids. The germline gives CDR1 SQVTM, CDR2 ANQGSEA. CDR3 in amino acids: CSASGGSYNGQFF. CDR3 nucleotides: TGCAGCGCCTCGGGGGGGTCCTACAATGGGCAGTTCTTC.

With regard to this clone: At one end, the junction sequence differs from germline, possibly due to a read error. This sequence joins TRBV27 and TRBJ1-4; unclear D gene. Germline CDR1 MNHEY, CDR2 SMNVEV (reference sequence). The CDR3 is 16 amino acids. The CDR3 sequence is CAISLWTVARAEKLFF. CDR3 DNA sequence: TGTGCCATCAGTTTATGGACGGTGGCTAGGGCTGAAAAACTGTTTTTT. The full variable domain, its missing parts supplied by reference TRBV27 and TRBJ1-4, is EAQVTQNPRYLITVTGKKLTVTCSQNMNHEYMSWYRQDPGLGLRQIYYSMNVEVTDKGDVPEGYKVSRKEKRNFPLILESPSPNQTSLYFCAISLWTVARAEKLFFGSGTQLSVL.

This clone has at least ten counts. This chain uses TRBV6-1 with TRBJ2-5; maybe TRBD2 (5 bases). The V gene lost 3 bases and the J gene lost 2 bases, with 13 bases spanning the gap. CDR3 length equals 15 residues. In germline, CDR1 is MNHNS, CDR2 SASEGT. The CDR3 spells CASSEAGGEQETQYF. The CDR3 bases are TGTGCCAGCAGTGAGGCCGGTGGGGAGCAAGAGACCCAGTACTTC.

This clone was seen repeatedly, ten times or more. The chain employs TRBV18 and TRBJ2-2; the D is unclear. This CDR3 spans 13 amino acids. Looked up from germline, CDR1 is KGHSH and CDR2 is LQKENI. The germline V and J ends were trimmed by 6 bases and 9 bases, with 14 bases remaining between them. CDR3 residues: CASSPPTLRELFF. The CDR3 region has the DNA TGTGCCAGCTCGCCCCCAACGCTCCGGGAGCTGTTTTTT. Full variable domain (outside the CDR3, taken from reference TRBV18 and TRBJ2-2): NAGVMQNPRHLVRRRGQEARLRCSPMKGHSHVYWYRQLPEEGLKFMVYLQKENIIDESGMPKERFSAEFPKEGPSILRIQQVVRGDSAAYFCASSPPTLRELFFGEGSRLTVL.

By sample fraction, this clone is medium-sized. The chain links TRBV27 to TRBJ2-7; no firm D call. The CDR3 contains 13 residues. V shed 3 bases and J shed 2 bases, with 8 bases lying between them. Per germline, CDR1 MNHEY and CDR2 SMNVEV (reference sequence). The CDR3 protein is CASSFKSAYEQYF. The CDR3 DNA sequence: TGTGCCAGCAGTTTTAAGTCAGCCTACGAGCAGTACTTC.

This clone rates as medium-sized. This chain links TRBV6-1 with TRBJ1-6, with D uncertain. Germline V gives CDR1 MNHNS, CDR2 SASEGT. The CDR3 spans 16 residues. V lost 5 bases, J lost 6 bases, and 17 bases lay in between. The CDR3 nucleotides read TGTGCCAGCAGTTCGGACCCCTTGAATTTTAATTCACCCCTCCACTTT. Its protein product is CASSSDPLNFNSPLHF.

The table lists this clone with many counts. This chain joins TRBV7-6 and TRBJ2-1; weak D call: TRBD1 (5 bases). V gave up 6 bases and J gave up 10 bases, with 22 bases separating them. The germline gives CDR1 SGHVS, CDR2 FNYEAQ. This CDR3 spans 15 amino acids. The CDR3 protein is CASRGVSTVSREQFF. Written as DNA, the CDR3 is TGTGCCAGCAGAGGGGTGAGCACAGTCTCACGGGAGCAGTTCTTC.

This clone was recorded many times. The V and J genes are TRBV20-1 and TRBJ2-3; 14 bases agree with TRBD2. The trim removed 2 bases at V and 6 bases at J, leaving 7 bases unmatched. This CDR3 comprises 16 residues. Germline CDR1 is DFQATT and CDR2 is SNEGSKA (reference sequence). In DNA form, the CDR3 reads TGCAGTGCTAGACCCCCGGGACTAGCGGGAGTGGATACGCAGTATTTT. Encoded protein: CSARPPGLAGVDTQYF.

This clone was found many times. The chain joins TRBV4-2 to TRBJ2-7, with TRBD2 matching 7 bases. CDR1 and CDR2 (germline): LGHNA, YNFKEQ. V lost 3 bases to trimming and J lost 1 base; unmatched junction nucleotides: 18. This CDR3 is built from 19 residues. For the CDR3, the DNA is TGTGCCAGCAGCCATACCTTCCGCTTGTCGGGAGGATCATCCTACGAGCAGTACTTC. Encoded protein: CASSHTFRLSGGSSYEQYF.

This clone was observed at least ten times. V is TRBV28 and J is TRBJ2-5; TRBD1 matches 9 bases. The V segment lost 2 bases and the J segment 4 bases; nucleotides outside the gene matches: 2. The CDR3 has 14 residues. Germline assignment: CDR1 MDHEN and CDR2 SYDVKM. The CDR3 is CASSLKQGAETQYF. CDR3 coding DNA: TGTGCCAGCAGTTTAAAACAGGGGGCAGAGACCCAGTACTTC.

The sample holds many counts of this clone. The chain is built from TRBV11-3 and TRBJ1-4; 9 positions agree with TRBD1. Trimming took 3 bases from V and 12 from J; bases not matched to a gene: 5. This CDR3 region has 13 residues. The germline CDR1 and CDR2 sequences are SGHNT and YENEEA. In DNA, the CDR3 is TGTGCCAGCAGCTTGGGACAGGGAGGGGAACTGTTTTTT. Protein sequence: CASSLGQGGELFF. Using reference TRBV11-3 and TRBJ1-4 for the parts outside the CDR3, the full variable domain is EAGVVQSPRYKIIEKKQPVAFWCNPISGHNTLYWYLQNLGQGPELLIRYENEEAVDDSQLPKDRFSAERLKGVDSTLKIQPAELGDSAVYLCASSLGQGGELFFGSGTQLSVL.

This clone was observed a few times. This chain connects TRBV12-3 or TRBV12-4 to TRBJ2-2, with 12 bases aligning to TRBD2. V dropped 6 bases and J dropped 6; count of bases not matched to a gene: 5. The CDR3 contains 15 residues. CDR3 residues: CASRPTSGGPGELFF. CDR3 DNA: TGTGCCAGCAGACCTACTAGCGGGGGGCCCGGGGAGCTGTTTTTT.

In its sample, this clone was seen a few times. This may be a read error: a much more frequent sequence differs by one nucleotide. The V gene is TRBV18, the J gene TRBJ2-5; D perhaps matches TRBD2 (6 bases). V was trimmed by 6 bases and J by 1 base, leaving 21 bases between them. CDR3 length: 17 amino acids. Per the germline V gene, CDR1 is KGHSH and CDR2 is LQKENI. The CDR3 loop is CASSRTTIGRFQETQYF. The CDR3 bases are TGTGCCAGCTCTCGTACTACTATCGGGAGATTCCAAGAGACCCAGTACTTC.

This clone has a count of ten or more. The conserved closing phenylalanine or tryptophan is absent in this CDR3, likely reflecting a read error. The rearrangement joins TRBV6-1 to TRBJ1-2; perhaps TRBD1 as D (5 bases). The CDR3 contains 13 residues. V dropped 6 bases and J dropped 8 bases, with 16 bases sitting between them. The germline CDR1 and CDR2 sequences are MNHNS and SASEGT. This chain's CDR3 is CASSKSSGEGYTL. The CDR3 nucleotides read TGTGCCAGCAGCAAATCCTCGGGGGAAGGCTACACCCTC.

This clone was seen at least ten times. V is TRBV7-6 and J is TRBJ2-1, with a tentative D call TRBD2 (6 bases). The CDR3 contains 12 residues. V shed 1 base and J shed 8 bases, with 6 bases lying between them. Germline V gene lookup returns CDR1 SGHVS and CDR2 FNYEAQ. In DNA form, the CDR3 reads TGTGCCAGCAGCTTAGTAGCGGATGAGCAGTTCTTC. Its translation is CASSLVADEQFF.

With regard to this clone: One end of the junction does not line up with germline, which may come from a read error. The CDR3 is CSSSLEGMADTQYF. The CDR3 nucleotides are TGCTCCAGCAGCTTGGAGGGCATGGCAGATACGCAGTATTTT. The rearrangement uses TRBV5-1 and TRBJ2-3; TRBD2 might be the D (6 bases). The germline CDR1 and CDR2 sequences are SGHRS and YFSETQ. CDR3 length equals 14 residues.

At least ten counts were recorded for this clone. This may be a read error, as it is one base from a much larger clone. Other DNA sequences within the sample encode an identical CDR3. The chain uses TRBV20-1 and TRBJ1-1; D uncertain. The CDR3 is made up of 15 amino acids. CDR1 and CDR2 from the germline V gene are DFQATT and SNEGSKA (reference sequence). The V gene lost 1 base and the J gene lost 2 bases, with 14 bases spanning the gap. This CDR3 reads CSARVWLEVNTEAFF. CDR3 in DNA: TGCAGTGCTAGAGTATGGTTGGAGGTTAACACTGAAGCTTTCTTT.

This clone was counted many times. The V gene is TRBV2, the J gene TRBJ1-1, with 7 positions matching TRBD1. The trim removed 7 bases at V and 1 base at J, leaving 3 bases unmatched. Looked up from germline, CDR1 is SNHLY and CDR2 is FYNNEI. The CDR3 covers 13 residues. CDR3 coding DNA: TGTGCCAGCAACAGGGACAGGAACACTGAAGCTTTCTTT. Amino acids: CASNRDRNTEAFF.

This clone was recorded many times. This sequence joins TRBV15 and TRBJ1-2; D is unclear. CDR1 and CDR2 from the germline V gene are LNHNV and YYDKDF (reference sequence). This CDR3 has 16 amino acids. Trimming took off 0 bases at V and 4 bases at J, with 15 bases between the two ends. CDR3 nucleotides: TGTGCCACCAGCAGAGATAAACGGGAATGGTTCTATGGCTACACCTTC. It translates to CATSRDKREWFYGYTF.

In its sample, this clone is medium-sized. The chain has TRBV11-2 and TRBJ2-7; 8 positions match TRBD1. The V segment lost 3 bases and the J segment 6 bases; nucleotides outside the gene matches: 7. Germline values: CDR1 SGHAT, CDR2 FQNNGV. CDR3 length: 14 amino acids. DNA for the CDR3: TGTGCCAGCAGCTTCCGGACAGGGCTGAGCGAGCAGTACTTC. Translating gives CASSFRTGLSEQYF.

In its sample, this clone is medium-sized. This chain links TRBV6-5 with TRBJ2-7; D is ambiguous. Trimming stripped 2 bases from V and 0 bases from J, with 8 bases between. The CDR3 runs 14 residues. Germline-derived CDR1 and CDR2 are MNHEY and SVGAGI. The DNA of the CDR3 is TGTGCCAGCAGTTACCTGGGAAACTCCTACGAGCAGTACTTC. Its translation is CASSYLGNSYEQYF.

To note about this clone: This CDR3 fails to terminate in the conserved phenylalanine or tryptophan, so it likely reflects a read error. The limits of the CDR3 on the DNA are not certain, so only TCRdb's listed CDR3 is given. This chain joins TRBV11-1 and TRBJ2-5; the table's D call, TRBD1, has no DNA check behind it. The germline V gene encodes CDR1 SGHAT and CDR2 FQDESV (reference sequence). The CDR3 contains 18 residues when both ends are counted. CDR3 sequence reads: CASSWVKGQGALGETKYL.

This clone was counted ten times or more. This sequence joins TRBV11-3 and TRBJ2-7; D gene unclear. V lost 0 bases to trimming and J lost 0 bases, with 3 bases between them. The CDR3 contains 13 residues. The germline V gene has CDR1 SGHNT and CDR2 YENEEA. This chain's CDR3 is CASSLEGSYEQYF. CDR3 nucleotide sequence: TGTGCCAGCAGCTTAGAGGGCTCCTACGAGCAGTACTTC.

This clone was observed a handful of times. This chain links TRBV20-1 with TRBJ2-1; the match to TRBD2 covers 7 bases. This CDR3 contains 13 residues. In germline, CDR1 is DFQATT, CDR2 SNEGSKA (reference sequence). V shed 4 bases, J shed 5 bases, and the junction held 5 bases outside the gene matches. DNA for the CDR3: TGCAGTGCTATCTCGGGACTAAACAATGAGCAGTTCTTC. Translation: CSAISGLNNEQFF.